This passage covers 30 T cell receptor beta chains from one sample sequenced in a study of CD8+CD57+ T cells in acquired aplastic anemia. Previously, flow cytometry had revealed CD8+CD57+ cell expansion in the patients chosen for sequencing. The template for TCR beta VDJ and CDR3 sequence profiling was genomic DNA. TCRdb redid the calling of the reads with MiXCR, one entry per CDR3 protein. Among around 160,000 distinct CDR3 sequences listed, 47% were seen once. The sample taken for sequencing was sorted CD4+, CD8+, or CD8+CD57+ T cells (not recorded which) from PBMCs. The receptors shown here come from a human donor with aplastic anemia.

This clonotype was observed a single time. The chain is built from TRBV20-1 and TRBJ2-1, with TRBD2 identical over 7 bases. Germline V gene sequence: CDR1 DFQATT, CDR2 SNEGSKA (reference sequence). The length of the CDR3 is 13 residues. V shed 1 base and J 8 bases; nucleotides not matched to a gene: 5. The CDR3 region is CSARVAGVDEQFF. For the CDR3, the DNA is TGCAGTGCTAGAGTCGCGGGAGTCGATGAGCAGTTCTTC.

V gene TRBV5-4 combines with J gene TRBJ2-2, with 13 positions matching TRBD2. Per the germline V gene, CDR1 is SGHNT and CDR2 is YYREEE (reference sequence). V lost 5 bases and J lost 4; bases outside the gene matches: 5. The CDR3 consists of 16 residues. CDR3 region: CASRLAGGVGTGELFF. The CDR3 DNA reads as TGTGCCAGCAGACTAGCGGGAGGGGTGGGCACCGGGGAGCTGTTTTTT.

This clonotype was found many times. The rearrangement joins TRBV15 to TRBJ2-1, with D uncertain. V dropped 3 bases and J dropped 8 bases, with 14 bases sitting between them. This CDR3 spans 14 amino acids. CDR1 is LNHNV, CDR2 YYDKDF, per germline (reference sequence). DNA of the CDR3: TGTGCCACCAGCAGCGCTGTTAGTGGGGATGAGCAGTTCTTC. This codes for CATSSAVSGDEQFF.

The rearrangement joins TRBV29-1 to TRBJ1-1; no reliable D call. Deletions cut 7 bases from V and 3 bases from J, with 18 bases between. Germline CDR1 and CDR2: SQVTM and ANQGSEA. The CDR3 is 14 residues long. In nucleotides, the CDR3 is TGCAGCGCCGGAGGCGGGTTAGGCTACACTGAAGCTTTCTTT. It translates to CSAGGGLGYTEAFF.

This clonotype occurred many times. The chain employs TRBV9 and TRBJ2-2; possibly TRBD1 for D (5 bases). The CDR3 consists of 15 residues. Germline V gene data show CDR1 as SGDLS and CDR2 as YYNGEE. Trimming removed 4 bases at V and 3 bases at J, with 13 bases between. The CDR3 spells CASSPPAGYTGELFF. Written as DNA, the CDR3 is TGTGCCAGCAGCCCCCCTGCAGGGTACACCGGGGAGCTGTTTTTT.

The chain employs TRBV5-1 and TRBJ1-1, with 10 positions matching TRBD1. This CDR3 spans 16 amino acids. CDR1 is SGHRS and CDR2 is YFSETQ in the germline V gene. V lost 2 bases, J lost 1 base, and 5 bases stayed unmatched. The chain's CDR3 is CASSLAWTGGNTEAFF. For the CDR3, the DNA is TGCGCCAGCAGCTTAGCCTGGACAGGGGGGAACACTGAAGCTTTCTTT.

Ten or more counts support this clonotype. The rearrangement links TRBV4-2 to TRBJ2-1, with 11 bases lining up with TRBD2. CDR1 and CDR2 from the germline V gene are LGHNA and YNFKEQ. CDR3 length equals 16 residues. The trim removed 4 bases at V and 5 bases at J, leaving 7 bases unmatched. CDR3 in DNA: TGTGCCAGCAGCCCGGGACTAGCGGACCCTGACAATGAGCAGTTCTTC. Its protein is CASSPGLADPDNEQFF.

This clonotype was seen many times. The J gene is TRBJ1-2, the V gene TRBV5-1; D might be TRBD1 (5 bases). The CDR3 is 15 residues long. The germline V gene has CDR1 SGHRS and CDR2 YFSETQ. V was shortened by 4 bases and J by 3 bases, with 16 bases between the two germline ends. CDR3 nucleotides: TGCGCCAGCAGCGGGGGAGGGTCCCTGTACTATGGCTACACCTTC. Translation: CASSGGGSLYYGYTF.

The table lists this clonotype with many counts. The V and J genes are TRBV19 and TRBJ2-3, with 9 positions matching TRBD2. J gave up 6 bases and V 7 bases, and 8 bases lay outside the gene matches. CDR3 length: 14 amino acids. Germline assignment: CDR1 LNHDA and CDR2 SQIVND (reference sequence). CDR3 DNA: TGTGCCAGTACCCCGGGACTAGCATACGATACGCAGTATTTT. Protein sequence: CASTPGLAYDTQYF.

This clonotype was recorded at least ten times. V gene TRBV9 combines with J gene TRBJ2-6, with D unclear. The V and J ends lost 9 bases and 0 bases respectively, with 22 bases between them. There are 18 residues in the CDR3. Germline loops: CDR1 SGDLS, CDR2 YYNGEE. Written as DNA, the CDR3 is TGTGCCACCCTCACAGAGGAGTGGCCCAGCTCTGGGGCCAACGTCCTGACTTTC. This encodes CATLTEEWPSSGANVLTF.

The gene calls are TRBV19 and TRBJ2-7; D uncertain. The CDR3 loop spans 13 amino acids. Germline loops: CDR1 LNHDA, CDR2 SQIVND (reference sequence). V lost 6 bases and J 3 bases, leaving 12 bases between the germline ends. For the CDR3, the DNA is TGTGCCAGTAGCTACAAATCTTACTACGAGCAGTACTTC. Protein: CASSYKSYYEQYF. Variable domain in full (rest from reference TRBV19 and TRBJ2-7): DGGITQSPKYLFRKEGQNVTLSCEQNLNHDAMYWYRQDPGQGLRLIYYSQIVNDFQKGDIAEGYSVSREKKESFPLTVTSAQKNPTAFYLCASSYKSYYEQYFGPGTRLTVT.

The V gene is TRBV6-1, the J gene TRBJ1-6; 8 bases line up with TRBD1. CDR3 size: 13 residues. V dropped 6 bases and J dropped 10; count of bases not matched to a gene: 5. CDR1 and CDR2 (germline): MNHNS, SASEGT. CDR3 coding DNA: TGTGCCAGCAGGGACAGGGAACCCTCACCCCTCCACTTT. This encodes CASRDREPSPLHF.

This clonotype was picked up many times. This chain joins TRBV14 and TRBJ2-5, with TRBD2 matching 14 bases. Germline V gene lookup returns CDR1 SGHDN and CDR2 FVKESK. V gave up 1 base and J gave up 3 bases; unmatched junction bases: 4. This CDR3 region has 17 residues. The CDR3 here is CASSQARLAGGKETQYF. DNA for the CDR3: TGTGCCAGCAGCCAAGCCCGACTAGCGGGAGGGAAAGAGACCCAGTACTTC.

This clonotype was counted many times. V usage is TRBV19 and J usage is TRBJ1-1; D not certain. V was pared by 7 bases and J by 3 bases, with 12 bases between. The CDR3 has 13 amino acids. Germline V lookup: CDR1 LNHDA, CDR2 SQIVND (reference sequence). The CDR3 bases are TGTGCCAGTATCCCTCGGTCGGACACTGAAGCTTTCTTT. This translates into CASIPRSDTEAFF.

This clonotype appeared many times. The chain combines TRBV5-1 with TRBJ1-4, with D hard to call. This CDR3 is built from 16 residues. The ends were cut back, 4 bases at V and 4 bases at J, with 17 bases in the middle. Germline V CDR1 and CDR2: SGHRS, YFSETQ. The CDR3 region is CASSLDTGKRNEKLFF. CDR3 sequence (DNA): TGCGCCAGCAGCCTCGACACGGGAAAGCGTAATGAAAAACTGTTTTTT.

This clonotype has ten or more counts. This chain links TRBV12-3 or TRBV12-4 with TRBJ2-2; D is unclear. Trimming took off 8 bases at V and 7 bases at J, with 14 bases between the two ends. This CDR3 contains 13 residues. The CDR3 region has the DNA TGTGCCAGCCTGAACGCGGTGAACGGGGAGCTGTTTTTT. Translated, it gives CASLNAVNGELFF.

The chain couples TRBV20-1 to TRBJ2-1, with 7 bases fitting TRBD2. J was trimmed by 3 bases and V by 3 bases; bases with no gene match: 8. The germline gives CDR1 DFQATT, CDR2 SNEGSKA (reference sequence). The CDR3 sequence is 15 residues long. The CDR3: CSASVPGGGYNEQFF. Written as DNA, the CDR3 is TGCAGTGCTAGCGTACCTGGCGGGGGCTACAATGAGCAGTTCTTC.

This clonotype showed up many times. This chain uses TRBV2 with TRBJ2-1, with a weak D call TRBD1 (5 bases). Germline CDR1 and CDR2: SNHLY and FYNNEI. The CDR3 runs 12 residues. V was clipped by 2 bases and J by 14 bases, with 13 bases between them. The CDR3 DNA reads TGTGCCAGCAGTGAACAGGGCGAAGAGGAGTTCTTC. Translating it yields CASSEQGEEEFF.

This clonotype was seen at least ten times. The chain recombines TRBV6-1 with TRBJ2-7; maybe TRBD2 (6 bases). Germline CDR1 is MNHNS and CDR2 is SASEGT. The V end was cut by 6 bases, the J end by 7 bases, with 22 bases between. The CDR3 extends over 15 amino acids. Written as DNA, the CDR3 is TGTGCCAGCAGCCCCGCCGGGACTTTTGGGGGTGAGCAGTACTTC. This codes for CASSPAGTFGGEQYF.

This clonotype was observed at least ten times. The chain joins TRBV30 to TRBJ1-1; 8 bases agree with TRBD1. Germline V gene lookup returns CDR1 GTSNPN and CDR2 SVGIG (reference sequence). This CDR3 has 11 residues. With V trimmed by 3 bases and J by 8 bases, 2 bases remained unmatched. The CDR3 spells CAWRDRGEAFF. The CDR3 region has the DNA TGTGCCTGGAGAGACAGGGGAGAAGCTTTCTTT.

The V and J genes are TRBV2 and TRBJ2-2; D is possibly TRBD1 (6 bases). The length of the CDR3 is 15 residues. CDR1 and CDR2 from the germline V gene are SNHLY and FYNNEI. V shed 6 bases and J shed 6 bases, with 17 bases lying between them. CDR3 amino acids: CASRLIQGLAGELFF. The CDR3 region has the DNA TGTGCCAGCAGGCTGATACAGGGTTTGGCCGGGGAGCTGTTTTTT.

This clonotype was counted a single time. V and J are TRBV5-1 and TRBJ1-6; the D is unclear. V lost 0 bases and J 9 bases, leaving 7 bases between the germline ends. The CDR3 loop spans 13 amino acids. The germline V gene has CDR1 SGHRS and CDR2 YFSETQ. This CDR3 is CASSLDATSPLHF. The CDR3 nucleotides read TGCGCCAGCAGCTTGGATGCTACTTCACCCCTCCACTTT.

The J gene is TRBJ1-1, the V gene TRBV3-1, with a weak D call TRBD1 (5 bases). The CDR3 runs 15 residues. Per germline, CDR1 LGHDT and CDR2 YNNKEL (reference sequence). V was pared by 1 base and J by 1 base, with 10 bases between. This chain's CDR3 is CASSQGRQRNTEAFF. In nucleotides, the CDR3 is TGTGCCAGCAGCCAAGGGAGACAGAGGAACACTGAAGCTTTCTTT.

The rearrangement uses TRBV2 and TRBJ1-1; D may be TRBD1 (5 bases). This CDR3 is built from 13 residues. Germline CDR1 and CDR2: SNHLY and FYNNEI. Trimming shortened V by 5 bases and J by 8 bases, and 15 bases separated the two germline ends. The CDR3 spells CASSTAGTPEAFF. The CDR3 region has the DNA TGTGCCAGCAGTACAGCAGGGACGCCGGAAGCTTTCTTT.

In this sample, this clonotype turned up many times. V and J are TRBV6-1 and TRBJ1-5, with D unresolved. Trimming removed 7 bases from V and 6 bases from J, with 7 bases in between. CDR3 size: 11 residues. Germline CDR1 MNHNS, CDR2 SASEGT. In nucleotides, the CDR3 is TGTGCCAGCAAAGAGGGTCAGCCCCAGCATTTT. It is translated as CASKEGQPQHF.

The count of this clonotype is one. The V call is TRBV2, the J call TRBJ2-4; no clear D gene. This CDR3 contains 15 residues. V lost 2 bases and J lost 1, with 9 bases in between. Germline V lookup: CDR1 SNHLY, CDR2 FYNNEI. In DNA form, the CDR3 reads TGTGCCAGCAGTGAACGATTGGGGGCCAAAAACATTCAGTACTTC. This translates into CASSERLGAKNIQYF.

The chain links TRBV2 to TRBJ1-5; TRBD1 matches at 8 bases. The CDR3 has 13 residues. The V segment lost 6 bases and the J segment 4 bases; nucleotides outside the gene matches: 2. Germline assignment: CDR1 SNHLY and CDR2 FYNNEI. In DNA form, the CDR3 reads TGTGCCAGCAGGGGACAGGCTAATCAGCCCCAGCATTTT. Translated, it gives CASRGQANQPQHF.

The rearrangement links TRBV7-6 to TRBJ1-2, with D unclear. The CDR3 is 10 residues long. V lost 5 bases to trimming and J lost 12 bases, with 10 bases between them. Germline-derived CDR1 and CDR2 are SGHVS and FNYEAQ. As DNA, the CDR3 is TGTGCCAGCAGCGCCGGTCCTAACACCTTC. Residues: CASSAGPNTF.

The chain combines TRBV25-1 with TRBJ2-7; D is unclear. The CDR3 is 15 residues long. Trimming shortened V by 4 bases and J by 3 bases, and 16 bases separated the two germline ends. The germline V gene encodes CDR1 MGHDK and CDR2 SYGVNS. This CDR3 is CASSAKIIPGYEQYF. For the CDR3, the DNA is TGTGCCAGCAGTGCAAAGATCATTCCGGGCTACGAGCAGTACTTC.

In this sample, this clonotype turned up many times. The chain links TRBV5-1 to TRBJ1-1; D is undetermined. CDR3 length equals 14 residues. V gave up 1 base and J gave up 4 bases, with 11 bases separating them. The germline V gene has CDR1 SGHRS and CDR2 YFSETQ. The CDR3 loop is CASSLLRSGTEAFF. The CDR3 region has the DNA TGCGCCAGCAGCTTGCTTAGGAGTGGCACTGAAGCTTTCTTT. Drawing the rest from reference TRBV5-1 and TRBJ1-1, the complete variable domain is KAGVTQTPRYLIKTRGQQVTLSCSPISGHRSVSWYQQTPGQGLQFLFEYFSETQRNKGNFPGRFSGRQFSNSRSEMNVSTLELGDSALYLCASSLLRSGTEAFFGQGTRLTVV.